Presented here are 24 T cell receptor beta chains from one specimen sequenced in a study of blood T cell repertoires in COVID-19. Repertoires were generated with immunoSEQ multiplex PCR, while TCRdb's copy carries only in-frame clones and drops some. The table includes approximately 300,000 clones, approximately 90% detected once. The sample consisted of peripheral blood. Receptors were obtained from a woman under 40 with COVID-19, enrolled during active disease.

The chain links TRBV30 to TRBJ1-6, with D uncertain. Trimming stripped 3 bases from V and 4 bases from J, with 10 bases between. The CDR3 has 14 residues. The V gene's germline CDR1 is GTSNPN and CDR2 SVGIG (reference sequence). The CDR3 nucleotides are TGTGCCTGGAGGTTGACGGAGTATAATTCACCCCTCCACTTT. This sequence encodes CAWRLTEYNSPLHF.

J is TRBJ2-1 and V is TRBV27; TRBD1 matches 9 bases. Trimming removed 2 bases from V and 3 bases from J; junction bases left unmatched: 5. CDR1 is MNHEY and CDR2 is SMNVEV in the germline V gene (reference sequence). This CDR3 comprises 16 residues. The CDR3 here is CASSLTGGRIYNEQFF. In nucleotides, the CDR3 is TGTGCCAGCAGTTTAACAGGGGGCAGAATCTACAATGAGCAGTTCTTC.

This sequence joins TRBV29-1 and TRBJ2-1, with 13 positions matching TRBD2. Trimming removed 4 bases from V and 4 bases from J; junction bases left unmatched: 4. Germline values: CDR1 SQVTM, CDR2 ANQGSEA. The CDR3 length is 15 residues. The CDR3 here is CSVVRLAGGYNEQFF. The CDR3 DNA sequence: TGCAGCGTTGTCAGACTAGCGGGAGGTTACAATGAGCAGTTCTTC.

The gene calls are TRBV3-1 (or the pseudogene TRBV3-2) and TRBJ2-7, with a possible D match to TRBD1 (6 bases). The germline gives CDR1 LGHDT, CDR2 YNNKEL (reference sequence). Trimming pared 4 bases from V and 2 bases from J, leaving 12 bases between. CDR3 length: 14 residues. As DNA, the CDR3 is TGTGCCAGCAGCCTTCTTCGACAGGCCTACGAGCAGTACTTC. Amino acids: CASSLLRQAYEQYF.

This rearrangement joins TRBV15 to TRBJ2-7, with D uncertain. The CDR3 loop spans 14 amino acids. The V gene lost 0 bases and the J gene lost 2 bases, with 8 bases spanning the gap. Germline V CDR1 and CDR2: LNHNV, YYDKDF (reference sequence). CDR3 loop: CATSRETTTYEQYF. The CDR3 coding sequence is TGTGCCACCAGCAGAGAGACAACGACCTACGAGCAGTACTTC.

CDR3 sequence (DNA): TGTGCCAGCAGCACCCCGGGGAGCACAGATACGCAGTATTTT. This translates into CASSTPGSTDTQYF. The chain carries TRBV7-3 and TRBJ2-3; possibly TRBD2 for D (5 bases). Germline CDR1 reads SGHTA; CDR2 reads FQGTGA. CDR3 length: 14 residues. The V gene lost 5 bases and the J gene lost 0 bases, with 9 bases spanning the gap.

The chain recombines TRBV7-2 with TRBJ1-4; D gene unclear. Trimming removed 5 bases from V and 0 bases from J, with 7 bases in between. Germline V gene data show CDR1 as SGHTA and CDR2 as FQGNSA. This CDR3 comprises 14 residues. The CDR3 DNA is TGTGCCAGCAGCGTTCAGGCAACTAATGAAAAACTGTTTTTT. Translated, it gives CASSVQATNEKLFF.

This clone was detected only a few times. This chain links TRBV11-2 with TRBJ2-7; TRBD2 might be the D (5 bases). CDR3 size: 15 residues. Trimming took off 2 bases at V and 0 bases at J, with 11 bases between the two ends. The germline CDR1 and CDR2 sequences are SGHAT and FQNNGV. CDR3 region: CASSLSSGSSYEQYF. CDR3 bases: TGTGCCAGCAGCTTAAGCAGCGGTAGCTCCTACGAGCAGTACTTC. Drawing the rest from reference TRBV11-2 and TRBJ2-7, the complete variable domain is EAGVAQSPRYKIIEKRQSVAFWCNPISGHATLYWYQQILGQGPKLLIQFQNNGVVDDSQLPKDRFSAERLKGVDSTLKIQPAKLEDSAVYLCASSLSSGSSYEQYFGPGTRLTVT.

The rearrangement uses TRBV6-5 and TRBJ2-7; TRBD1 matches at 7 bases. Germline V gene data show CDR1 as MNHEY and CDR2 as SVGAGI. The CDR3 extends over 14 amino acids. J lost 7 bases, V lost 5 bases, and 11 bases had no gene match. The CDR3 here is CASSNRGSAWEQYF. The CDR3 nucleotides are TGTGCCAGCAGTAACAGGGGAAGCGCCTGGGAGCAGTACTTC.

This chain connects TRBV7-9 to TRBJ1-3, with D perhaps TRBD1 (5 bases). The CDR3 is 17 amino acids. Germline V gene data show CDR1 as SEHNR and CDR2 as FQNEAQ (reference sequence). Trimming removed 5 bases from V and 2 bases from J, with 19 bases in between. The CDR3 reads CASSLRDAQETGNTIYF. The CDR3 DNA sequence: TGTGCCAGCAGCCTGCGGGACGCCCAAGAGACTGGAAACACCATATATTTT.

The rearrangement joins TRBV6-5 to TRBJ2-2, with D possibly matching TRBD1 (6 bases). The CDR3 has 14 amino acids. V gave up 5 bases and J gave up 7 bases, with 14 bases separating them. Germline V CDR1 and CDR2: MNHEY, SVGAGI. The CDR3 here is CASSRDIQSGELFF. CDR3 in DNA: TGTGCCAGCAGTAGGGACATTCAAAGCGGGGAGCTGTTTTTT.

CDR3: CASSSGLNYNEQFF. In DNA, the CDR3 is TGTGCCAGCAGTAGTGGACTTAACTACAATGAGCAGTTCTTC. The chain carries TRBV7-9 and TRBJ2-1, with TRBD2 as a possible D gene (5 bases). This CDR3 spans 14 amino acids. Germline V lookup: CDR1 SEHNR, CDR2 FQNEAQ (reference sequence). The V end was cut by 6 bases, the J end by 3 bases, with 12 bases between.

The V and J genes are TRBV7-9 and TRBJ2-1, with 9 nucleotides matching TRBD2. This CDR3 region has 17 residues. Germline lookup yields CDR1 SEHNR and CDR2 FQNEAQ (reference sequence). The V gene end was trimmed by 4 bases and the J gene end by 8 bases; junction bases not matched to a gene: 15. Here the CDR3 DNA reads TGTGCCAGCAGCTCCCTCCGGTGGCGGGAGGGGGTGCATGAGCAGTTCTTC. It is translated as CASSSLRWREGVHEQFF.

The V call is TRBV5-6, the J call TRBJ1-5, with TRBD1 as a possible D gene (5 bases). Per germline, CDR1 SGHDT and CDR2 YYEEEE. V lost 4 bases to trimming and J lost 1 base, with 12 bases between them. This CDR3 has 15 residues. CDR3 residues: CASSLVGGSNQPQHF. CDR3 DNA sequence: TGTGCCAGCAGCCTTGTGGGGGGAAGCAATCAGCCCCAGCATTTT.

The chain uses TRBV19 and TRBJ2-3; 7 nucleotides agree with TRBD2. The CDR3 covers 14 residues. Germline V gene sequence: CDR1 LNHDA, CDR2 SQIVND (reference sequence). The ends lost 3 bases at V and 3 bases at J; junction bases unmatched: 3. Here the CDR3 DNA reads TGTGCCAGTAGTATCGAGGGAGGGACAGATACGCAGTATTTT. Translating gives CASSIEGGTDTQYF.

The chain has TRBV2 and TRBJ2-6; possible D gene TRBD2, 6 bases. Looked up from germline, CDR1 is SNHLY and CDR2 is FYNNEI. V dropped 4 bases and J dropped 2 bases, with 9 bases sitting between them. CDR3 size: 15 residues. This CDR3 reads CASSGGGAGANVLTF. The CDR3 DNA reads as TGTGCCAGCAGTGGAGGCGGGGCTGGGGCCAACGTCCTGACTTTC.

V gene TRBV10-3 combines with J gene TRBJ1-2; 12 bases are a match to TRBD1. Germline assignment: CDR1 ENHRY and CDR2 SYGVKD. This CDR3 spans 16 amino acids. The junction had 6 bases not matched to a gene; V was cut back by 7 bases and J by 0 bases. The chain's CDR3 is CAIKGQGALANYGYTF. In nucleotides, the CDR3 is TGTGCCATCAAGGGACAGGGGGCTTTAGCTAACTATGGCTACACCTTC.

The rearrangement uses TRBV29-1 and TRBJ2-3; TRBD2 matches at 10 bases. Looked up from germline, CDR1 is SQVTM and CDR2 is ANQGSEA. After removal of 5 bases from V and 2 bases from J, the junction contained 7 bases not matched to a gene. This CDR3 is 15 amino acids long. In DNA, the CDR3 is TGCAGCGTTATCCGGACTAGCGGCAACACAGATACGCAGTATTTT. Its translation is CSVIRTSGNTDTQYF.

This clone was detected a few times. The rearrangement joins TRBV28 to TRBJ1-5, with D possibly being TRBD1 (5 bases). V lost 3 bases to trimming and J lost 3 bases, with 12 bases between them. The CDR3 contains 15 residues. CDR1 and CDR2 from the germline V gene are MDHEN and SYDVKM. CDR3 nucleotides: TGTGCCAGCAGTTTGCGCGGGGGAAACAATCAGCCCCAGCATTTT. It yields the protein CASSLRGGNNQPQHF.

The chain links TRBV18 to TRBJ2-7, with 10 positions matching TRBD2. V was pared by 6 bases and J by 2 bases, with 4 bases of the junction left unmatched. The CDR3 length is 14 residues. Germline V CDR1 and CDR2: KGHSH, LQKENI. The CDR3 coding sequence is TGTGCCAGCTCCCCGAGCGGGAGGGCCTACGAGCAGTACTTC. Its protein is CASSPSGRAYEQYF.

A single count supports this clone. The CDR3 reads CATILGPGRTEAFF. CDR3 nucleotides: TGTGCCACCATCCTGGGACCTGGGAGGACTGAAGCTTTCTTT. The chain combines TRBV28 with TRBJ1-1; perhaps TRBD1 as D (5 bases). The V gene lost 10 bases and the J gene lost 5 bases, with 20 bases spanning the gap. Germline CDR1 reads MDHEN; CDR2 reads SYDVKM. CDR3 length: 14 residues.

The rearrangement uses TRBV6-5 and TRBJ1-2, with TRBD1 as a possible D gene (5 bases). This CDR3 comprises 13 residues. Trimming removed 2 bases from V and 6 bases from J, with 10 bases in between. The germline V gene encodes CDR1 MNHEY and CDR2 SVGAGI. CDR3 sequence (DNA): TGTGCCAGCAGTTACGAGGCAGGGAATGGCTACACCTTC. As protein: CASSYEAGNGYTF.

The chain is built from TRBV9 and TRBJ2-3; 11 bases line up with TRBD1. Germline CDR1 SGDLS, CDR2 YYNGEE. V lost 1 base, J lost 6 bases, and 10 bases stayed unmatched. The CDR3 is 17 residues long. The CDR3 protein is CASSVSSGQGAEDTQYF. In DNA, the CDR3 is TGTGCCAGCAGCGTAAGTAGTGGACAGGGGGCAGAGGATACGCAGTATTTT.

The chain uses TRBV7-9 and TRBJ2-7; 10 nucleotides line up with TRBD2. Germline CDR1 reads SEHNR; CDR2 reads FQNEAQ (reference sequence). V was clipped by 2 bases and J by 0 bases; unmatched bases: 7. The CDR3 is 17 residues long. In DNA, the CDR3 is TGTGCCAGCAGCTTACCCCGACTAGCGGGTAACTCCTACGAGCAGTACTTC. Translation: CASSLPRLAGNSYEQYF.